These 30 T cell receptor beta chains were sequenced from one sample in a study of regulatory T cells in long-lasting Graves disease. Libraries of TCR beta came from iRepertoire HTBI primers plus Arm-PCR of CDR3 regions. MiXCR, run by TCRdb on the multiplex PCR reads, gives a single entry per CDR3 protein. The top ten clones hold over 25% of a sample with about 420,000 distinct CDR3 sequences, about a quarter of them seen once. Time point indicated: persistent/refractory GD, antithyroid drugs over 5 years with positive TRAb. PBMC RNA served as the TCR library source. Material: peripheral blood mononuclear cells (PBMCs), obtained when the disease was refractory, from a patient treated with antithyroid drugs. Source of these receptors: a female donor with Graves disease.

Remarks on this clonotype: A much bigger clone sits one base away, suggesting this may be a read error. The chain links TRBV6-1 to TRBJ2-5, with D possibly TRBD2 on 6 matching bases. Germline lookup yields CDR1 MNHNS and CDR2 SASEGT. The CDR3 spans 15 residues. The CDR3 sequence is CASSEDQGLGETQHF. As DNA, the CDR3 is TGTGCCAGCAGTGAAGACCAGGGACTCGGAGAGACCCAGCACTTC.

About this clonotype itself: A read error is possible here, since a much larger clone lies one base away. CDR3 protein: CVSSSQGYNTEAFF. The CDR3, as DNA: TGTGTCAGCAGCTCACAGGGTTACAACACTGAAGCTTTCTTT. The chain joins TRBV7-2 to TRBJ1-1, with a possible D match to TRBD1 (6 bases). This CDR3 region has 14 residues. CDR1 and CDR2 (germline): SGHTA, FQGNSA. Filled out from reference TRBV7-2 and TRBJ1-1, the complete variable domain reads GAGVSQSPSNKVTEKGKDVELRCDPISGHTALYWYRQSLGQGLEFLIYFQGNSAPDKSGLPSDRFSAERTGGSVSTLTIQRTQQEDSAVYLCVSSSQGYNTEAFFGQGTRLTVV.

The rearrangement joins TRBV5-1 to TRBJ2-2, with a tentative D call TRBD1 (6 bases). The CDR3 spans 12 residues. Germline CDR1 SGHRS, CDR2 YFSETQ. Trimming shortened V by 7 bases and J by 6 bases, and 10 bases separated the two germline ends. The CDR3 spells CASWTDAGELFF. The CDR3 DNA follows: TGCGCCAGCTGGACAGACGCCGGGGAGCTGTTTTTT.

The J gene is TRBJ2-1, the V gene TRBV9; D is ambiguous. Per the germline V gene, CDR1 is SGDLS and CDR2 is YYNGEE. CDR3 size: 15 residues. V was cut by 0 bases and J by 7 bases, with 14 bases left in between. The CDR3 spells CASSVDSGIRNEQFF. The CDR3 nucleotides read TGTGCCAGCAGCGTAGATTCTGGGATCCGGAATGAGCAGTTCTTC. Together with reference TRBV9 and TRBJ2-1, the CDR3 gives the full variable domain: DSGVTQTPKHLITATGQRVTLRCSPRSGDLSVYWYQQSLDQGLQFLIQYYNGEERAKGNILERFSAQQFPDLHSELNLSSLELGDSALYFCASSVDSGIRNEQFFGPGTRLTVL.

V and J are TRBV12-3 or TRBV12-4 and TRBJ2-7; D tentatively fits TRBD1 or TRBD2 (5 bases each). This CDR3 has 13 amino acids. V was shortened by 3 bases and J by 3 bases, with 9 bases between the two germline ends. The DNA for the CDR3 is TGTGCCAGCAGTTTTGGGGCGGGCTACGAGCAGTACTTC. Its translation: CASSFGAGYEQYF.

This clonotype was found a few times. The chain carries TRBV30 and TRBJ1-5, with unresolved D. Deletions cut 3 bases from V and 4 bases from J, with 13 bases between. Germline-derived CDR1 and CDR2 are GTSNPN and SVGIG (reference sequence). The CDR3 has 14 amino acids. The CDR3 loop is CAWRESQLNQPQHF. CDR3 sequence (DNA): TGTGCCTGGAGGGAGAGCCAGTTAAATCAGCCCCAGCATTTT.

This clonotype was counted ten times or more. The CDR3 loop is CASSDGLMYQETQYF. DNA for the CDR3: TGTGCCAGCAGTGATGGACTCATGTACCAAGAGACCCAGTACTTC. The chain is built from TRBV6-1 and TRBJ2-5, with a weak D call TRBD2 (5 bases). The length of the CDR3 is 15 residues. Germline values: CDR1 MNHNS, CDR2 SASEGT. The ends were cut back, 3 bases at V and 0 bases at J, with 11 bases in the middle.

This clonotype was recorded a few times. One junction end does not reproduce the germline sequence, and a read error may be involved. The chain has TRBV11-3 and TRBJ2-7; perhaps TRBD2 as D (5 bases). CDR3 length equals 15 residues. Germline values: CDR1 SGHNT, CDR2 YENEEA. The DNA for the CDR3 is TGTGCCAGCAGTTTAGGAGGAGGCACCACCTACGAGCAGTACTTC. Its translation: CASSLGGGTTYEQYF.

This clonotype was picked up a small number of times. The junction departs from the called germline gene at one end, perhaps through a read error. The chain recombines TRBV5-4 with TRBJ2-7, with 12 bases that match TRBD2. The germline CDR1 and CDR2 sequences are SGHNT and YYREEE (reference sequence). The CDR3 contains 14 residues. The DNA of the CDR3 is TGTGCCGGCAGCTCGACTAGCGGGAGCTACGAGCAGTACTTC. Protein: CAGSSTSGSYEQYF.

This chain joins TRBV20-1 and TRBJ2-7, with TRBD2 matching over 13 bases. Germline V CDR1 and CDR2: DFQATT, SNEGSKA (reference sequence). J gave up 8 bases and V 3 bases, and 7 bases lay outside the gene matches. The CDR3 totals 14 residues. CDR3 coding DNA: TGCAGTGCTAGTCCCGGGACTAGCGGGAATAAGCAGTACTTC. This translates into CSASPGTSGNKQYF.

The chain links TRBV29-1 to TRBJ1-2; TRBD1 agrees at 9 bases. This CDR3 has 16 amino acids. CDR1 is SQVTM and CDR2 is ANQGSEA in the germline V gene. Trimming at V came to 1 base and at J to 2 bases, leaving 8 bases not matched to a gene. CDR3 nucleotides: TGCAGCGTTGAAGCCCAACAGGGGGCGCGAAACTATGGCTACACCTTC. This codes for CSVEAQQGARNYGYTF.

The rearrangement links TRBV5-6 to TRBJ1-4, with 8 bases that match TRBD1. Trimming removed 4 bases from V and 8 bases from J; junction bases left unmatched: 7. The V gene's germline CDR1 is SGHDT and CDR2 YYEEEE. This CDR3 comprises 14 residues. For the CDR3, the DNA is TGTGCCAGCAGCCGAGGACAGGGTGACGAAAAACTGTTTTTT. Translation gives CASSRGQGDEKLFF.

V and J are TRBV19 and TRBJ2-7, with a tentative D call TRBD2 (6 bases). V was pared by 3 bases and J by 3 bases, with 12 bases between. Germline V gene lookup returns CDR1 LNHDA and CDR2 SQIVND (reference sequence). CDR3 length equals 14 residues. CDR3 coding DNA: TGTGCCAGTAGTATCGCGGGAACCAACTACGAGCAGTACTTC. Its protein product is CASSIAGTNYEQYF.

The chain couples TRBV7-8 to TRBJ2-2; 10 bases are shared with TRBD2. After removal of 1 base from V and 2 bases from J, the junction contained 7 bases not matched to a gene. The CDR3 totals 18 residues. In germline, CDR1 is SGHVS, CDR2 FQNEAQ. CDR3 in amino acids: CASSLESPSGGNTGELFF. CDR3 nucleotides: TGTGCCAGCAGCTTAGAGTCCCCTAGCGGGGGTAACACCGGGGAGCTGTTTTTT.

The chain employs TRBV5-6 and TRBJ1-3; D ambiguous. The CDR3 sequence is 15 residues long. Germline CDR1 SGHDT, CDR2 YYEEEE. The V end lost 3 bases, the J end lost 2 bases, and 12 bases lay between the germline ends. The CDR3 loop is CASSSPRNTGNTIYF. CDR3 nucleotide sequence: TGTGCCAGCAGCTCCCCCAGGAATACTGGAAACACCATATATTTT.

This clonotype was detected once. The CDR3: CSVADSGNTIYF. The CDR3 DNA reads as TGCAGCGTCGCGGACTCTGGAAACACCATATATTTT. The chain employs TRBV29-1 and TRBJ1-3; D remains ambiguous. From germline, CDR1 is SQVTM and CDR2 ANQGSEA. V was pared by 6 bases and J by 0 bases, with 6 bases between. CDR3 length equals 12 residues.

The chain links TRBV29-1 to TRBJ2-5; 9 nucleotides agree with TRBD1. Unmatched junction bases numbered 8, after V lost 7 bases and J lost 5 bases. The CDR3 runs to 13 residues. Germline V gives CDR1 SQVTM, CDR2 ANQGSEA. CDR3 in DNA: TGCAGCGGGGACAGGGTCGGTAGGGAGACCCAGTACTTC. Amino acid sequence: CSGDRVGRETQYF.

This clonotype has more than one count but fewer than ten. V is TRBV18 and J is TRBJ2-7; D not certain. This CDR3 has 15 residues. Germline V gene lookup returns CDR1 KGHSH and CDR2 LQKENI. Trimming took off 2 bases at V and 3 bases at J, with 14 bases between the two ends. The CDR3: CASSPGVVRFYEQYF. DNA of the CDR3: TGTGCCAGCTCACCAGGAGTTGTAAGGTTCTACGAGCAGTACTTC.

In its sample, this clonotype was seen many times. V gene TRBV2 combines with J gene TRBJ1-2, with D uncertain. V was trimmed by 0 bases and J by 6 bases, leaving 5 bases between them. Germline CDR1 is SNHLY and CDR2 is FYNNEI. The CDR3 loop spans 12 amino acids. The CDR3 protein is CASSEAVHGYTF. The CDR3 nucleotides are TGTGCCAGCAGTGAAGCGGTCCATGGCTACACCTTC.

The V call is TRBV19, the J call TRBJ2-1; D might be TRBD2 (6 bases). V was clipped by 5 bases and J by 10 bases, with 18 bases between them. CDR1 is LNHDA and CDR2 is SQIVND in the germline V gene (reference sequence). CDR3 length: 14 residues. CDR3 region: CASSRAGGIGEQFF. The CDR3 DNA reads TGTGCCAGTAGTCGCGCAGGCGGGATTGGCGAGCAGTTCTTC.

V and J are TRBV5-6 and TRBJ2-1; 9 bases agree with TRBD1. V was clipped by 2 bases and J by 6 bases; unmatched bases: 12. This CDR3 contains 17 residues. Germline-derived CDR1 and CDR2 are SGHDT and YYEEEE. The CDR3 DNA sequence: TGTGCCAGCAGCTTTCGGTTCGGGACAGGGTTCCGCAATGAGCAGTTCTTC. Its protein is CASSFRFGTGFRNEQFF.

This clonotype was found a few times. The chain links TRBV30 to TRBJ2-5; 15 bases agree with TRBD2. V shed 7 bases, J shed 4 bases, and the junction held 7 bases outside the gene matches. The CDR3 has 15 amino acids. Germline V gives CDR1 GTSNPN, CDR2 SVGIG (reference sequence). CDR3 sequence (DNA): TGTGCCTCGGGGACTAGCGGGAGGTCTGGAGAGACCCAGTACTTC. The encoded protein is CASGTSGRSGETQYF.

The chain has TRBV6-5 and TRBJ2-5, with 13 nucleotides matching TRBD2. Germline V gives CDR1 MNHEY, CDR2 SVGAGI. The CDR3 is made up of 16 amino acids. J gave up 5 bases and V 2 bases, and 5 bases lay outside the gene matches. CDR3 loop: CASSYRTSGSHETQYF. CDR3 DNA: TGTGCCAGCAGTTACAGGACTAGCGGGAGCCATGAGACCCAGTACTTC.

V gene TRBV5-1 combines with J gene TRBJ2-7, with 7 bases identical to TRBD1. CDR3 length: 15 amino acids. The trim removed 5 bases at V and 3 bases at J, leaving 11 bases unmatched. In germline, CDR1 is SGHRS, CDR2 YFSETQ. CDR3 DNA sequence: TGCGCCAGCAGTTCTACTGCTGGACAGGTCTACGAGCAGTACTTC. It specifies CASSSTAGQVYEQYF.

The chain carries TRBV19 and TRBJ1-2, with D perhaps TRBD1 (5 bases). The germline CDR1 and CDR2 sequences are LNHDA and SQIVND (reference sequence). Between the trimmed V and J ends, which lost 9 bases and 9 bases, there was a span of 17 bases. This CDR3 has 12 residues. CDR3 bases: TGTGCCAGCGGGGGGGGTGCATATCGCTACACCTTC. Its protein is CASGGGAYRYTF.

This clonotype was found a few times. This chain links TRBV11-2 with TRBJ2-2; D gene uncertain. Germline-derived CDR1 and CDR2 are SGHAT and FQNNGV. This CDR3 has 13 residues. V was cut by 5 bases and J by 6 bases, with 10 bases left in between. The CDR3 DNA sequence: TGTGCCAGCAGCCCGCCTGGGGCCGGGGAGCTGTTTTTT. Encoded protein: CASSPPGAGELFF.

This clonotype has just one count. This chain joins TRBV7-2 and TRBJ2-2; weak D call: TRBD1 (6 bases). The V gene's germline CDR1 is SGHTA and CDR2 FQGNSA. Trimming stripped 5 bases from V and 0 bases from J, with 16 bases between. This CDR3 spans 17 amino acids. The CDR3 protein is CASSRPGQYTNTGELFF. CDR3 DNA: TGTGCCAGCAGCCGCCCAGGACAGTACACGAACACCGGGGAGCTGTTTTTT.

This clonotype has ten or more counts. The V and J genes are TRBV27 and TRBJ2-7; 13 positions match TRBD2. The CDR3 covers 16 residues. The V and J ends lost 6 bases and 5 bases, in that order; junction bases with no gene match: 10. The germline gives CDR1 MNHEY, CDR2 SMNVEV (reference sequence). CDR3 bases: TGTGCCAGCAGCCAACTAAGGACTAGCGGGAGCCACGAGCAGTACTTC. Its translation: CASSQLRTSGSHEQYF.

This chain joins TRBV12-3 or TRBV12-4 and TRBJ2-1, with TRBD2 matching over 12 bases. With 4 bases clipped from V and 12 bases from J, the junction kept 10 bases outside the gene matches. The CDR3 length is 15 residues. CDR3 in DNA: TGTGCCAGCAGTTCTAGCGGGAGGGACGACGATGGGCAGTTCTTC. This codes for CASSSSGRDDDGQFF.

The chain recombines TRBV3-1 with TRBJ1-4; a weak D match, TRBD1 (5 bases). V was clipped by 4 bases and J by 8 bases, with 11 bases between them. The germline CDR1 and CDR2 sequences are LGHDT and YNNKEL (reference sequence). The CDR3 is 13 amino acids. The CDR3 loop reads CASSRGREEKLFF. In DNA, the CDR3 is TGTGCCAGCAGCCGGGGGAGAGAGGAAAAACTGTTTTTT.